These 7 T cell receptor beta chains were sequenced from one sample in a study of cytomegalovirus exposure and HLA in healthy donors. The PCR used 60 Vbeta and 13 Jbeta primers. Assay used: immunoSEQ multiplex PCR; TCRdb lists only in-frame clones, some missing. The sample records more than 140,000 clones, roughly 82% being singletons. Sequencing was done on a sample of PBMCs. These receptors were collected from a man between 18 and 29 years old in good health and CMV-seropositive.

V gene TRBV28 combines with J gene TRBJ1-2; TRBD1 is a possible D gene (6 bases). The CDR3 loop spans 13 amino acids. Germline assignment: CDR1 MDHEN and CDR2 SYDVKM. The V end was cut by 5 bases, the J end by 4 bases, with 11 bases between. For the CDR3, the DNA is TGTGCCAGCAGTGTAGGGGGAAGCTATGGCTACACCTTC. Its protein is CASSVGGSYGYTF.

CDR3 amino acids: CASSSPGQGYEQYF. CDR3 sequence (DNA): TGTGCCAGCAGTTCACCGGGACAGGGCTACGAGCAGTACTTC. The chain is built from TRBV28 and TRBJ2-7; TRBD1 matches at 9 bases. Germline lookup yields CDR1 MDHEN and CDR2 SYDVKM. There are 14 residues in the CDR3. Trimming removed 4 bases from V and 3 bases from J; junction bases left unmatched: 4. The complete variable domain, with remaining parts taken from reference TRBV28 and TRBJ2-7, reads DVKVTQSSRYLVKRTGEKVFLECVQDMDHENMFWYRQDPGLGLRLIYFSYDVKMKEKGDIPEGYSVSREKKERFSLILESASTNQTSMYLCASSSPGQGYEQYFGPGTRLTVT.

Comment on this clone: At one boundary the junction diverges from the germline segment, which might be a read error. The same CDR3 is also encoded by other DNA sequences in this sample. The chain has TRBV6-1 and TRBJ2-7; 8 bases match TRBD2. The CDR3 is 14 amino acids. Germline V gene sequence: CDR1 MNHNS, CDR2 SASEGT. The CDR3 sequence: CASSVSGISYEQYF. CDR3 bases: TGCGCCAGCAGTGTTAGCGGGATCTCCTACGAGCAGTACTTC.

The chain carries TRBV6-5 and TRBJ2-7; TRBD1 matches at 8 bases. V dropped 0 bases and J dropped 5; count of bases not matched to a gene: 6. The CDR3 runs 15 residues. Germline CDR1 reads MNHEY; CDR2 reads SVGAGI. This CDR3 is CASSYSTGDENEQYF. The CDR3 bases are TGTGCCAGCAGTTACTCGACAGGGGATGAGAACGAGCAGTACTTC.

The rearrangement uses TRBV7-2 and TRBJ1-1, with 7 nucleotides matching TRBD1. CDR3 length equals 14 residues. The germline V gene has CDR1 SGHTA and CDR2 FQGNSA. J lost 5 bases, V lost 5 bases, and 8 bases had no gene match. The CDR3 nucleotides read TGTGCCAGCAGCCTGTGGACCAGGGGGACTGAAGCTTTCTTT. Translated: CASSLWTRGTEAFF.

This clone was seen a single time. This sequence joins TRBV2 and TRBJ2-1; the D gene is possibly TRBD2 (7 bases). Trimming left V 8 bases short and J 7 bases short, with 18 bases between. The CDR3 spans 14 residues. Germline V gene sequence: CDR1 SNHLY, CDR2 FYNNEI. The CDR3 DNA sequence: TGTGCCAGCGAGGGGGGGGGATCCAAGAATGAGCAGTTCTTC. This translates into CASEGGGSKNEQFF.

A word on this clone: One end of the junction fails to match germline, which may point to a read error. J is TRBJ2-1 and V is TRBV7-9, with 12 bases aligning to TRBD2. Germline V gene lookup returns CDR1 SEHNR and CDR2 FQNEAQ (reference sequence). The CDR3 length is 15 residues. Here the CDR3 DNA reads TGTTCCAGCAGTGCCCCTAGCGGGAGGGGCAATGAGCAGTTCTTC. This gives the protein CSSSAPSGRGNEQFF.